The rows below give T cell receptor beta chains drawn from one sample of a study of blood T cell repertoires in COVID-19. The assay was immunoSEQ multiplex PCR, and TCRdb's table has in-frame clones only and misses some. The sample shows some 33,000 clones, approximately 90% of them seen only once. Material for sequencing was peripheral blood. These receptors came from a human donor in a cohort sampled during active COVID-19. Both conserved end residues are part of each CDR3. Each record gives: CDR3 DNA, CDR3 protein, clone size, V gene, D gene, J gene. The D gene is left open where the match is weak. Not all rows give a size; the values are once, few, many and, for expanded clones, a class.

cdr3_nt: TGTGCCAGCAGCCAAGATAGCGTAATAGTGGCGGGATCTAACTATGGCTACACCTTC
cdr3_aa: CASSQDSVIVAGSNYGYTF
clone_size: -
v_call: TRBV4-2
d_call: -
j_call: TRBJ1-2

cdr3_nt: TGTGCCAGCAGCCACAGGGGGGACCCTAATTACGAGCAGTACTTC
cdr3_aa: CASSHRGDPNYEQYF
clone_size: few
v_call: TRBV6-5
d_call: TRBD1
j_call: TRBJ2-7

cdr3_nt: TGTGCCAGCAGCCCAACTAGCGGGGAGTACAATGAGCAGTTCTTC
cdr3_aa: CASSPTSGEYNEQFF
clone_size: -
v_call: TRBV4-2
d_call: TRBD2
j_call: TRBJ2-1

cdr3_nt: TGTGCCAGCAGTTTACAGGAAGCCTACGAGCAGTACTTC
cdr3_aa: CASSLQEAYEQYF
clone_size: -
v_call: TRBV27
d_call: -
j_call: TRBJ2-7

cdr3_nt: TGTGCCTGGAGTGCCCCGAGGTATGGCTACACCTTC
cdr3_aa: CAWSAPRYGYTF
clone_size: -
v_call: TRBV30
d_call: -
j_call: TRBJ1-2

cdr3_nt: TGTGCCAGCAGTTTAAATACATTCCCCTCTGGAAACACCATATATTTT
cdr3_aa: CASSLNTFPSGNTIYF
clone_size: -
v_call: TRBV28
d_call: -
j_call: TRBJ1-3

cdr3_nt: TGTGCCAGTAGTTCCGCGGGGCTACCCTACGAGCAGTACTTC
cdr3_aa: CASSSAGLPYEQYF
clone_size: once
v_call: TRBV19
d_call: -
j_call: TRBJ2-7

cdr3_nt: TGCGCCAGCAGTAAGACTAGCGGGGGGGAGGCAGATACGCAGTATTTT
cdr3_aa: CASSKTSGGEADTQYF
clone_size: -
v_call: TRBV10-2
d_call: TRBD2
j_call: TRBJ2-3

cdr3_nt: TGTGCCAGCACCCAAGGGGAGGGGGTAAATCAGCCCCAGCATTTT
cdr3_aa: CASTQGEGVNQPQHF
clone_size: -
v_call: TRBV7-9
d_call: -
j_call: TRBJ1-5

cdr3_nt: TGTGCCAGCAGTGATGACAGGGGGCGACACACTGAAGCTTTCTTT
cdr3_aa: CASSDDRGRHTEAFF
clone_size: -
v_call: TRBV6-1
d_call: TRBD1
j_call: TRBJ1-1

cdr3_nt: TGTGCCAGCAGCCAATGGCGGGCGTCGAACACTGAAGCTTTCTTT
cdr3_aa: CASSQWRASNTEAFF
clone_size: -
v_call: TRBV3-1/TRBV3-2
d_call: -
j_call: TRBJ1-1

cdr3_nt: TGTGCCAGCAGCGGAGGTTCGGGACAGGGGATCTACGAGCAGTACTTC
cdr3_aa: CASSGGSGQGIYEQYF
clone_size: -
v_call: TRBV5-4
d_call: TRBD1
j_call: TRBJ2-7

cdr3_nt: TGTGCCAGTAGGCATGGAACTACCCCAGAAAAACTGTTTTTT
cdr3_aa: CASRHGTTPEKLFF
clone_size: -
v_call: TRBV19
d_call: -
j_call: TRBJ1-4

cdr3_nt: TGTGCCAGCAGCTTAGGGGCACTGGGTATAGATACGCAGTATTTT
cdr3_aa: CASSLGALGIDTQYF
clone_size: -
v_call: TRBV11-2
d_call: -
j_call: TRBJ2-3

cdr3_nt: TGTGCCAGCAGGGAGCAAATGAACACTGAAGCTTTCTTT
cdr3_aa: CASREQMNTEAFF
clone_size: once
v_call: TRBV14
d_call: -
j_call: TRBJ1-1

cdr3_nt: TGTGCCAGCAGTCCCTGGACAGGGGGCTTCACTGAAGCTTTCTTT
cdr3_aa: CASSPWTGGFTEAFF
clone_size: -
v_call: TRBV25-1
d_call: TRBD1
j_call: TRBJ1-1

cdr3_nt: TGTGCCAGCAGATCGGGACAGGGCAAAAATTCACCCCTCCACTTT
cdr3_aa: CASRSGQGKNSPLHF
clone_size: -
v_call: TRBV6-5
d_call: TRBD1
j_call: TRBJ1-6

cdr3_nt: TGTGCCAGCAGCCTGGAAAGCAGGGTTCAGGGCAATCAGCCCCAGCATTTT
cdr3_aa: CASSLESRVQGNQPQHF
clone_size: few
v_call: TRBV7-8
d_call: -
j_call: TRBJ1-5

cdr3_nt: TGCGCCAGCAGTGGGACCACAGGGGGAATCACTGAAGCTTTCTTT
cdr3_aa: CASSGTTGGITEAFF
clone_size: -
v_call: TRBV10-2
d_call: TRBD1
j_call: TRBJ1-1

cdr3_nt: TGTGCCAGCAGCCCTGATGCCACCCCGGGGTCCTACGAGCAGTACTTC
cdr3_aa: CASSPDATPGSYEQYF
clone_size: -
v_call: TRBV11-3
d_call: -
j_call: TRBJ2-7

cdr3_nt: TGTGCCAGCTCACCAGTGGGACAGGGCATGAACACTGAAGCTTTCTTT
cdr3_aa: CASSPVGQGMNTEAFF
clone_size: -
v_call: TRBV18
d_call: TRBD1
j_call: TRBJ1-1

cdr3_nt: TGTGCCAGCAGCTTCGAGGGTGAGGAGTTCTTC
cdr3_aa: CASSFEGEEFF
clone_size: -
v_call: TRBV7-9
d_call: -
j_call: TRBJ2-1

cdr3_nt: TGTGCCAGCAGTGGGGAGGGGTACGAGCAGTACTTC
cdr3_aa: CASSGEGYEQYF
clone_size: -
v_call: TRBV2
d_call: TRBD2
j_call: TRBJ2-7

cdr3_nt: TGTGCCAGCAGCCCGGACAGGGTGGATGAAAAACTGTTTTTT
cdr3_aa: CASSPDRVDEKLFF
clone_size: -
v_call: TRBV5-4
d_call: TRBD1
j_call: TRBJ1-4

cdr3_nt: TGTGCCAGCAAACAGGACAGGGTCTATAATTCACCCCTCCACTTT
cdr3_aa: CASKQDRVYNSPLHF
clone_size: few
v_call: TRBV2
d_call: TRBD1
j_call: TRBJ1-6

cdr3_nt: TGTGCCAGCAGTTCCCTCTCCGCGGGGGGCCCGCGGTCAACGTACTTC
cdr3_aa: CASSSLSAGGPRSTYF
clone_size: -
v_call: TRBV6-6
d_call: TRBD2
j_call: TRBJ2-7

cdr3_nt: TGTGCCAGCAGCTTAGTGGGGACATCGGAAAGCTACACCTTC
cdr3_aa: CASSLVGTSESYTF
clone_size: -
v_call: TRBV7-9
d_call: -
j_call: TRBJ1-2

cdr3_nt: TGCGCCAGCAGCTTGGGGACGGGGGTCGTCTATGGCTACACCTTC
cdr3_aa: CASSLGTGVVYGYTF
clone_size: -
v_call: TRBV5-1
d_call: -
j_call: TRBJ1-2

cdr3_nt: TGTGCCAGCAGCCCAGGGACAGTACTGAGCTCCTATAATTCACCCCTCCACTTT
cdr3_aa: CASSPGTVLSSYNSPLHF
clone_size: -
v_call: TRBV28
d_call: TRBD1
j_call: TRBJ1-6

cdr3_nt: TGTGCCAGCAGGCCTGACTTGGGCAATCAGCCCCAGCATTTT
cdr3_aa: CASRPDLGNQPQHF
clone_size: once
v_call: TRBV2
d_call: -
j_call: TRBJ1-5

cdr3_nt: TGTGCCAGCGGAACTGGGGACAGGAGGAATTCACCCCTCCACTTT
cdr3_aa: CASGTGDRRNSPLHF
clone_size: -
v_call: TRBV6-5
d_call: TRBD1
j_call: TRBJ1-6

cdr3_nt: TGTGCCAGCAGCTTAGGTGTCAGGGGTCTGGAGACCCAGTACTTC
cdr3_aa: CASSLGVRGLETQYF
clone_size: -
v_call: TRBV7-9
d_call: -
j_call: TRBJ2-5

cdr3_nt: TGTGCCAGCAGCGCCAGACTAGCTTCCGGGGAGCTGTTTTTT
cdr3_aa: CASSARLASGELFF
clone_size: -
v_call: TRBV9
d_call: TRBD2
j_call: TRBJ2-2

cdr3_nt: TGTGCCAGCAGCCCGGGACTACAACCCGATCAGCCCCAGCATTTT
cdr3_aa: CASSPGLQPDQPQHF
clone_size: -
v_call: TRBV7-8
d_call: -
j_call: TRBJ1-5

cdr3_nt: TGTGCCAGCACTCCCGGGACAGGGAGGGGCTACACCTTC
cdr3_aa: CASTPGTGRGYTF
clone_size: -
v_call: TRBV5-5
d_call: TRBD1
j_call: TRBJ1-2

cdr3_nt: TGTGCCAGCAGCTCTCAACAAGTTTCCTACGAGCAGTACTTC
cdr3_aa: CASSSQQVSYEQYF
clone_size: -
v_call: TRBV7-9
d_call: -
j_call: TRBJ2-7

cdr3_nt: TGTGCCAGCAGCTGGGGCGGAATTAGCAATCAGCCCCAGCATTTT
cdr3_aa: CASSWGGISNQPQHF
clone_size: -
v_call: TRBV7-9
d_call: -
j_call: TRBJ1-5

cdr3_nt: TGTGCCAGCGACAGGGAAAACTATGGCTACACCTTC
cdr3_aa: CASDRENYGYTF
clone_size: few
v_call: TRBV2
d_call: TRBD1
j_call: TRBJ1-2

cdr3_nt: TGTGCCAGCAGCTTAGGGACTAGCGGCACAGATACGCAGTATTTT
cdr3_aa: CASSLGTSGTDTQYF
clone_size: few
v_call: TRBV7-2
d_call: TRBD2
j_call: TRBJ2-3

cdr3_nt: TGCGCCAGCAGCGCCTGGACAGGGACTGGAAACACCATATATTTT
cdr3_aa: CASSAWTGTGNTIYF
clone_size: medium-sized
v_call: TRBV5-1
d_call: TRBD1
j_call: TRBJ1-3

cdr3_nt: TGTGCCAGCAGCAAAACAGGGGTTGGAAACACCATATATTTT
cdr3_aa: CASSKTGVGNTIYF
clone_size: once
v_call: TRBV6-5
d_call: TRBD1
j_call: TRBJ1-3

cdr3_nt: TGTGCCAGCAGTCCAAAAGCGACAGGGAAAAATTCACCCCTCCACTTT
cdr3_aa: CASSPKATGKNSPLHF
clone_size: -
v_call: TRBV6-2/TRBV6-3
d_call: TRBD1
j_call: TRBJ1-6

cdr3_nt: TGTGCCAGCAGCTTGCTCGACAGGGGTGGCGAGCAGTACTTC
cdr3_aa: CASSLLDRGGEQYF
clone_size: -
v_call: TRBV5-4
d_call: TRBD1
j_call: TRBJ2-7

cdr3_nt: TGTGCCAGCAGCTTAGGGAGGCGGACTATAACGGGCACAGATACGCAGTATTTT
cdr3_aa: CASSLGRRTITGTDTQYF
clone_size: -
v_call: TRBV11-2
d_call: -
j_call: TRBJ2-3

cdr3_nt: TGTGCCAGCAGCCGACAGGGGAAAGAGACCCAGTACTTC
cdr3_aa: CASSRQGKETQYF
clone_size: -
v_call: TRBV7-2
d_call: TRBD1
j_call: TRBJ2-5

cdr3_nt: TGTGCCAGCAGCCGGGTGGGTCCGGCCCCCGGGGCCAACGTCCTGACTTTC
cdr3_aa: CASSRVGPAPGANVLTF
clone_size: -
v_call: TRBV7-9
d_call: -
j_call: TRBJ2-6

cdr3_nt: TGTGCCAGCAGCCCGGACACCCGACGGTCGGGTGAAGCTTTCTTT
cdr3_aa: CASSPDTRRSGEAFF
clone_size: -
v_call: TRBV5-4
d_call: -
j_call: TRBJ1-1

cdr3_nt: TGTGCCAGCACACAGGGATTGCACACTGAAGCTTTCTTT
cdr3_aa: CASTQGLHTEAFF
clone_size: few
v_call: TRBV11-2
d_call: -
j_call: TRBJ1-1

cdr3_nt: TGTGCCAGCAGTGGGGGGGCGGGGGGCCAAGAGACCCAGTACTTC
cdr3_aa: CASSGGAGGQETQYF
clone_size: -
v_call: TRBV2
d_call: TRBD2
j_call: TRBJ2-5

cdr3_nt: TGCGCCAGCAGCGGACTACAATACACCGGGGAGCTGTTTTTT
cdr3_aa: CASSGLQYTGELFF
clone_size: -
v_call: TRBV10-2
d_call: -
j_call: TRBJ2-2

cdr3_nt: TGTGCCAGCAGTTTCCCGACAGGGGGGTTAGAGACCCAGTACTTC
cdr3_aa: CASSFPTGGLETQYF
clone_size: -
v_call: TRBV28
d_call: TRBD1
j_call: TRBJ2-5

cdr3_nt: TGTGCCAGCAGCTTCGACAGAGCCTACGAGCAGTACTTC
cdr3_aa: CASSFDRAYEQYF
clone_size: -
v_call: TRBV7-2
d_call: -
j_call: TRBJ2-7

cdr3_nt: TGTGCCAGCAGCCCACACAGGGGGCTATATGGCTACACCTTC
cdr3_aa: CASSPHRGLYGYTF
clone_size: -
v_call: TRBV7-9
d_call: TRBD1
j_call: TRBJ1-2

cdr3_nt: TGTGCCAGCAGCCCCGGGTGGGGAGGGACTGAAGCTTTCTTT
cdr3_aa: CASSPGWGGTEAFF
clone_size: -
v_call: TRBV9
d_call: -
j_call: TRBJ1-1

cdr3_nt: TGTGCCAGCAGCTTAGATCTAGGGGGAAGCAATGAGCAGTTCTTC
cdr3_aa: CASSLDLGGSNEQFF
clone_size: -
v_call: TRBV11-3
d_call: -
j_call: TRBJ2-1

cdr3_nt: TGCGCCAGCAGCCAAGATCTGAACAGGGTTCAAGGCTACACCTTC
cdr3_aa: CASSQDLNRVQGYTF
clone_size: -
v_call: TRBV4-1
d_call: -
j_call: TRBJ1-2

cdr3_nt: TGTGCCAGCAGTGAATTAGGCGGGGACTTCCAAGAGACCCAGTACTTC
cdr3_aa: CASSELGGDFQETQYF
clone_size: -
v_call: TRBV6-1
d_call: -
j_call: TRBJ2-5